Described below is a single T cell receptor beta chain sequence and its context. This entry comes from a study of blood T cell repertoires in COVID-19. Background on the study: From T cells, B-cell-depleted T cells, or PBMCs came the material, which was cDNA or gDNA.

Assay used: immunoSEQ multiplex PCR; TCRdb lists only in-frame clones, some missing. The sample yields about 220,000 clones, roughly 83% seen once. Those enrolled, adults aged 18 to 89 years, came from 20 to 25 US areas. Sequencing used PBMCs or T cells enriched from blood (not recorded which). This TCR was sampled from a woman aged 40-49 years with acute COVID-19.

CDR3 sequence reads: CASSPRDRGRGYTF. As DNA, the CDR3 is TGTGCCAGTAGCCCCCGGGATCGGGGTAGGGGCTACACCTTC. The J gene is TRBJ1-2, the V gene TRBV19; D uncertain. The CDR3 runs 14 residues. Trimming pared 6 bases from V and 8 bases from J, leaving 19 bases between. Germline CDR1 is LNHDA and CDR2 is SQIVND (reference sequence).